The entry below describes one T cell receptor (beta chain). This sample was taken from a study of technical replicates of blood from a few donors. Libraries were prepared by immunoSEQ multiplex PCR; TCRdb keeps only in-frame clonotypes and omits some of them. This sample has 50,000 to 55,000 clones, with about 86% found just once. V gave up 0 bases and J gave up 6 bases; unmatched junction bases: 9. The CDR3 sequence is 16 residues long. Germline V gene lookup returns CDR1 MNHNY and CDR2 SVGAGI (reference sequence). Material for sequencing was PBMCs. The chain is built from TRBV6-6 and TRBJ2-7; TRBD2 agrees at 9 bases. The receptor was derived from a human donor in good health. Some clones in this sample may be carry-over from other donors' samples. The CDR3: CASSYSGRSGGLEQYF. DNA for the CDR3: TGTGCCAGCAGTTACTCGGGGCGTAGCGGGGGCCTCGAGCAGTACTTC.